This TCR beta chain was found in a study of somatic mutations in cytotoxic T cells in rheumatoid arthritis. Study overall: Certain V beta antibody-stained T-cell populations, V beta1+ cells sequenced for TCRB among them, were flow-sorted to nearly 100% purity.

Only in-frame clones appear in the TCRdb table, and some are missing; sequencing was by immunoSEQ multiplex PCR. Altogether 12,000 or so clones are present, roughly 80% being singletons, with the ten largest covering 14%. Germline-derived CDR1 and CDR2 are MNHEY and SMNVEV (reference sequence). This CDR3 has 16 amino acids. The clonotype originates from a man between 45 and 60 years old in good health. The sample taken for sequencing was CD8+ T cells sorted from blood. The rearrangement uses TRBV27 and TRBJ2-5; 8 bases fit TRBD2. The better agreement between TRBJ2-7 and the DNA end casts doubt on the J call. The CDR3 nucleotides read TGTGCCAGCAGTCCAATCGGGCTAGCGGGCTCCTACGAGCAGTACTTC. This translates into CASSPIGLAGSYEQYF.